This T cell receptor (beta chain) comes out of a study of shared clonotypes between healthy human individuals. A remark on this clone: Its antigen is unidentified.

The naive CD8 population came from CD45RO-negative cells selected for CCR7, without terminally differentiated effector memory CD45RA+ cells. About 30,000 T cell genomes (approximately 210 ng DNA) went into each sorted-subset replicate. Profiling relied on immunoSEQ multiplex PCR, and the TCRdb table lists in-frame clones only, not all of them. The sample lists roughly 2,000,000 clones, roughly 95% seen once, with around 1.7% in the top ten. Trimming shortened V by 5 bases and J by 1 base, and 15 bases separated the two germline ends. The CDR3 covers 15 residues. The germline gives CDR1 MDHEN, CDR2 SYDVKM. Study findings and constraints: Incompleteness in sorted-subset sequencing, despite large depth, was shown by rarefaction. Around 5% of naive CD4 clonotypes were common to four donors.

The chain combines TRBV28 with TRBJ2-7, with a tentative D call TRBD1 (6 bases). This sequence was found in a young man in good health. Some clones in this sample may be carry-over from other donors' samples. Sequencing input: naive CD8+ T cells from PBMCs. CDR3 in DNA: TGTGCCAGCAGTCCGGAGGTCGGGACATCCTACGAGCAGTACTTC. It specifies CASSPEVGTSYEQYF.